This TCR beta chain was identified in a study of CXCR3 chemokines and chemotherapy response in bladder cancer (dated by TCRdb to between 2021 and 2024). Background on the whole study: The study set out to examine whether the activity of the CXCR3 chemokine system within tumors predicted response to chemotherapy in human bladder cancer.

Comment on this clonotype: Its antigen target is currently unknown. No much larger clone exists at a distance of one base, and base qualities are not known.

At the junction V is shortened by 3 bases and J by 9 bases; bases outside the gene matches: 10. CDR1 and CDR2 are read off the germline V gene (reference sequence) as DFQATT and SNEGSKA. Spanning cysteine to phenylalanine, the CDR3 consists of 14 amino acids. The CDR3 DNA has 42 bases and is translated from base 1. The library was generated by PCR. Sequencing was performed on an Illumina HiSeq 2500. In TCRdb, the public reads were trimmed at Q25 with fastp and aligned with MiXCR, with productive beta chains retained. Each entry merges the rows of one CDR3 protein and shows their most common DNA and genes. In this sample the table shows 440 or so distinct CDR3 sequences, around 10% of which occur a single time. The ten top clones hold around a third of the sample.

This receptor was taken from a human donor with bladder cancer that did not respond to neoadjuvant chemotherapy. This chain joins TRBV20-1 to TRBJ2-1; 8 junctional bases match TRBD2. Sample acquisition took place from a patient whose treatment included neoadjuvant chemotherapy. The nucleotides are TGCAGTGCTAGTCGGCGGGGGGTTGATGGTGAGCAGTTCTTC. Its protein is CSASRRGVDGEQFF.